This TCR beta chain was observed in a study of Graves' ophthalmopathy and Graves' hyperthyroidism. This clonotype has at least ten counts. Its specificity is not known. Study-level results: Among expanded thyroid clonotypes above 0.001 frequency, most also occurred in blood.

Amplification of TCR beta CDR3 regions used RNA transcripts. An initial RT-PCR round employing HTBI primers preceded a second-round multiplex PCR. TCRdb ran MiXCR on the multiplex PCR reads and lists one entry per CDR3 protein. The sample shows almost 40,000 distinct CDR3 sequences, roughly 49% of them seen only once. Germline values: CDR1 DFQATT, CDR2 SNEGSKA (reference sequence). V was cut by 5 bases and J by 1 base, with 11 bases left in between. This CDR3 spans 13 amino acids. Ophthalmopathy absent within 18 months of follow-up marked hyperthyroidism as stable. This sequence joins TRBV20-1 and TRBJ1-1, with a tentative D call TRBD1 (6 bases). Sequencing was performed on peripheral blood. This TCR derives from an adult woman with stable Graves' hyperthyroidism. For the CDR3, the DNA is TGCAGTGCTTACAGGGCCAGGAACACTGAAGCTTTCTTT. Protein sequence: CSAYRARNTEAFF.